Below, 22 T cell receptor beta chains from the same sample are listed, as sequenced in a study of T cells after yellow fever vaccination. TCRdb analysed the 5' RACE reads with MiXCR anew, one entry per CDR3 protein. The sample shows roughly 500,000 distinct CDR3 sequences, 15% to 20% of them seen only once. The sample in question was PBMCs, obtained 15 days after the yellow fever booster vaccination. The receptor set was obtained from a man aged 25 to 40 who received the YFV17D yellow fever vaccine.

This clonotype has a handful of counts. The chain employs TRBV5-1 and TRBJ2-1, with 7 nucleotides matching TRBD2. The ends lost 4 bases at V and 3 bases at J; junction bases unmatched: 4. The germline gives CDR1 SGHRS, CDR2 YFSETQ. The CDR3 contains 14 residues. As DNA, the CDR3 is TGCGCCAGCAGCCCTGGGGACTACTACAATGAGCAGTTCTTC. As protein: CASSPGDYYNEQFF.

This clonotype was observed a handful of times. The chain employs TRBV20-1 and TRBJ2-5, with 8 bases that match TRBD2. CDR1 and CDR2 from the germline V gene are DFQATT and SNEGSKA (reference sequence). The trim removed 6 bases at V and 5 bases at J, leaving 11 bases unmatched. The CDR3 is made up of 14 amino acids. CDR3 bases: TGCAGTGCCACCGAGGAGCGGGAGCAGGAGACCCAGTACTTC. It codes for CSATEEREQETQYF.

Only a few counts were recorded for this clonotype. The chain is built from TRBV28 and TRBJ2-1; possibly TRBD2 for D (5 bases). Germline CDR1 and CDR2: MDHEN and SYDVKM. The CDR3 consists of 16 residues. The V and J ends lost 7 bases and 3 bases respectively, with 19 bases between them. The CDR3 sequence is CASTTSTGVYYNEQFF. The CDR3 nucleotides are TGTGCCAGCACTACCAGCACCGGGGTATACTACAATGAGCAGTTCTTC.

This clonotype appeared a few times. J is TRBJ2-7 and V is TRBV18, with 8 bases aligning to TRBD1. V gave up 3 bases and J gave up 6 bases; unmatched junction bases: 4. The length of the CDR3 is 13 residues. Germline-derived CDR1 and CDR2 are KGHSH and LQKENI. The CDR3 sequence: CASSPGQAFEQYF. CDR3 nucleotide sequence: TGTGCCAGCTCACCGGGACAGGCCTTCGAGCAGTACTTC. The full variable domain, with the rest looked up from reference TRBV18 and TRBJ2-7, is NAGVMQNPRHLVRRRGQEARLRCSPMKGHSHVYWYRQLPEEGLKFMVYLQKENIIDESGMPKERFSAEFPKEGPSILRIQQVVRGDSAAYFCASSPGQAFEQYFGPGTRLTVT.

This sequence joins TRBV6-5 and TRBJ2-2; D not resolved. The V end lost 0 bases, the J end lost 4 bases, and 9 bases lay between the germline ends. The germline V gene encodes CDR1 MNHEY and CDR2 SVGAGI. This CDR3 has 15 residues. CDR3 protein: CASSYSKWVTGELFF. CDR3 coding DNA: TGTGCCAGCAGTTACTCGAAATGGGTCACCGGGGAGCTGTTTTTT.

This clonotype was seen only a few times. For the CDR3, the DNA is TGTGCCAGCATTGCGGGAGCCTACGAGCAGTACTTC. Its protein product is CASIAGAYEQYF. The gene calls are TRBV2 and TRBJ2-7; TRBD2 matches at 7 bases. Germline trimming cut 7 bases from V and 2 bases from J; bases unmatched to any gene: 2. The CDR3 has 12 residues. Germline V gene data show CDR1 as SNHLY and CDR2 as FYNNEI.

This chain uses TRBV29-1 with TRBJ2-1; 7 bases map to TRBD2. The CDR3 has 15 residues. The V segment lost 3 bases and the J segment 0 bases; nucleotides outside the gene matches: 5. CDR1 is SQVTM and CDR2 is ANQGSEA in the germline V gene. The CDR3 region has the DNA TGCAGCGTTGATAGCGGGTTGAGCTCCTACAATGAGCAGTTCTTC. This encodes CSVDSGLSSYNEQFF.

The CDR3: CASSSYRVSTEAFF. Here the CDR3 DNA reads TGTGCCAGCAGTTCTTACAGGGTAAGCACTGAAGCTTTCTTT. J is TRBJ1-1 and V is TRBV6-5, with a tentative D call TRBD1 (6 bases). Germline V gives CDR1 MNHEY, CDR2 SVGAGI. CDR3 length equals 14 residues. The V gene lost 4 bases and the J gene lost 4 bases, with 13 bases spanning the gap.

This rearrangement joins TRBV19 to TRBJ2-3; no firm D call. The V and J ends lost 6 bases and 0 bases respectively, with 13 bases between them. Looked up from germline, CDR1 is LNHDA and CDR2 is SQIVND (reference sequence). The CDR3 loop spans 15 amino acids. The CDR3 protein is CASSFRASSTDTQYF. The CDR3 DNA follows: TGTGCCAGTAGCTTCCGGGCTTCAAGCACAGATACGCAGTATTTT.

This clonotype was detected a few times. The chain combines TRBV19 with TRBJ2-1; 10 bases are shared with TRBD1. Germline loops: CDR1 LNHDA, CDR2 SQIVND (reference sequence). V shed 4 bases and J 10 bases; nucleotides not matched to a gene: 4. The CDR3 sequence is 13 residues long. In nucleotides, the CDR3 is TGTGCCAGTAGTACCCGGGACAGGGGAGAGCAGTTCTTC. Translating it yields CASSTRDRGEQFF.

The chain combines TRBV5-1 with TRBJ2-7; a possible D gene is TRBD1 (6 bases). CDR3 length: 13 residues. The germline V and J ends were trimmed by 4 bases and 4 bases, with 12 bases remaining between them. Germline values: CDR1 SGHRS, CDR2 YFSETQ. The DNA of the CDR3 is TGCGCCAGCAGCCCCGGGACACTTTACGAGCAGTACTTC. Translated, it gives CASSPGTLYEQYF.

CDR3 DNA: TGCAGTGCTAGGAACAGGGCCGGTGGCTACACCTTC. Translating it yields CSARNRAGGYTF. The chain couples TRBV20-1 to TRBJ1-2; possibly TRBD1 for D (6 bases). V lost 3 bases to trimming and J lost 7 bases, with 12 bases between them. The CDR3 sequence is 12 residues long. Germline assignment: CDR1 DFQATT and CDR2 SNEGSKA (reference sequence).

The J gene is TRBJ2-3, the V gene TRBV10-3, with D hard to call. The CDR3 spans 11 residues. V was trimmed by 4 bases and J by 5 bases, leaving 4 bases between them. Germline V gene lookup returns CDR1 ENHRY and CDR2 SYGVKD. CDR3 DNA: TGTGCCATCAGTGCGGGAGATACGCAGTATTTT. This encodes CAISAGDTQYF.

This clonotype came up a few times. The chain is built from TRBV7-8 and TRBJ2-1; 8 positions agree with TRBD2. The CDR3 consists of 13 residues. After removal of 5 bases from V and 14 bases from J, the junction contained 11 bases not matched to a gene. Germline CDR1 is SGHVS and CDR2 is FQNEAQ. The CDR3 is CASSPRRGGTEFF. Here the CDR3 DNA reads TGTGCCAGCAGCCCACGACGGGGGGGAACCGAGTTCTTC.

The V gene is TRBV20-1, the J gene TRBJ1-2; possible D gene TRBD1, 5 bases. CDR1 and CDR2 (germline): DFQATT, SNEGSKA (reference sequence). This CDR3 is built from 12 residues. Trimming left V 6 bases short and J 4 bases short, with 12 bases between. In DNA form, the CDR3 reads TGCAGTGCAACCGACGGGGGCTATGGCTACACCTTC. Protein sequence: CSATDGGYGYTF.

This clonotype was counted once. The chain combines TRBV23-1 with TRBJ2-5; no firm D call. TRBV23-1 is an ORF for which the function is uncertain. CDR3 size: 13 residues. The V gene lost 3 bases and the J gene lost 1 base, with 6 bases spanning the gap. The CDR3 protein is CASSQDFQETQYF. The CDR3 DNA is TGCGCCAGCAGTCAGGATTTCCAAGAGACCCAGTACTTC.

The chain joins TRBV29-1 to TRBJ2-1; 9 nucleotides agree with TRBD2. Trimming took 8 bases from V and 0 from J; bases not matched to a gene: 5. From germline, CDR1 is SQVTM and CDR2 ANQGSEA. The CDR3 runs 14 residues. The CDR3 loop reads CSSSGRSSYNEQFF. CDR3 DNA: TGCAGCTCAAGCGGGAGGAGCTCCTACAATGAGCAGTTCTTC.

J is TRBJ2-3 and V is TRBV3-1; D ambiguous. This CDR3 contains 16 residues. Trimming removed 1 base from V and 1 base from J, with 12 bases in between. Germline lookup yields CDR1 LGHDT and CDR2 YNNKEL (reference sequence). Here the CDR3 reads CASSQVRIAGTDTQYF. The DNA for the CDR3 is TGTGCCAGCAGCCAAGTCCGGATTGCGGGCACAGATACGCAGTATTTT.

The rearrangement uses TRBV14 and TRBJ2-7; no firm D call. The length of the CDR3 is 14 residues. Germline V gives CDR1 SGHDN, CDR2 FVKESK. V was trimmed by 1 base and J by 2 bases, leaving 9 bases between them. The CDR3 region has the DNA TGTGCCAGCAGCCAAGCTAGTATCACCTACGAGCAGTACTTC. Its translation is CASSQASITYEQYF.

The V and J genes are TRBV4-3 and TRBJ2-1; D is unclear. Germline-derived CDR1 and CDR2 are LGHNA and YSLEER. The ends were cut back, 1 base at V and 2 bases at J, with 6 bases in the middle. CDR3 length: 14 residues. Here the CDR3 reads CASSQGRTYNEQFF. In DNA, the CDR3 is TGCGCCAGCAGCCAAGGGCGCACCTACAATGAGCAGTTCTTC.

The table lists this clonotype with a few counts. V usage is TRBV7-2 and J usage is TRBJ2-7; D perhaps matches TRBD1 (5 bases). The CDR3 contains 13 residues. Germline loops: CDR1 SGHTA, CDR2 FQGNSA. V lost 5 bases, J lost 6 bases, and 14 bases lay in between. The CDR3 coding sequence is TGTGCCAGCAGCACCCATCCCACAGGCGAGCAGTACTTC. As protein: CASSTHPTGEQYF. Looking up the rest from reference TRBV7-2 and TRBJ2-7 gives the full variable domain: GAGVSQSPSNKVTEKGKDVELRCDPISGHTALYWYRQSLGQGLEFLIYFQGNSAPDKSGLPSDRFSAERTGGSVSTLTIQRTQQEDSAVYLCASSTHPTGEQYFGPGTRLTVT.

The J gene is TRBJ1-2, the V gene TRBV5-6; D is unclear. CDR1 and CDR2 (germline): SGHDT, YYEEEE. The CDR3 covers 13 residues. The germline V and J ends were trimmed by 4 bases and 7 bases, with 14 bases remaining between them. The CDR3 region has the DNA TGTGCCAGCAGCGCCGGCGGGATAGGTGGCTACACCTTC. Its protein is CASSAGGIGGYTF. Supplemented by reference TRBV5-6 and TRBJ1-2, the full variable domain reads DAGVTQSPTHLIKTRGQQVTLRCSPKSGHDTVSWYQQALGQGPQFIFQYYEEEERQRGNFPDRFSGHQFPNYSSELNVNALLLGDSALYLCASSAGGIGGYTFGSGTRLTVV.